This T cell receptor beta chain was sequenced during a study of identical twins. The J segment lost 3 bases and the V segment lost 0 bases, leaving 8 bases of the junction unmatched. The CDR3 is made up of 18 amino acids. Germline loops: CDR1 MGHRA, CDR2 YSYEKL. Note on this clonotype: Antigen unknown.

The authors used template switching to add a universal primer site and gave cDNA unique molecular identifiers. TCRdb ran MiXCR on the 5' RACE reads and lists one entry per CDR3 protein. Among about 300,000 distinct CDR3 sequences listed, 10% to 15% were seen once. The study, taken as a whole, reports: Findings depended on cross-sectional statistics rather than tracking the same donors. Models underestimated how often monozygotic twins shared out-of-frame TCR alpha.

Healthy Caucasian individuals made up all the donors. These same records also appear under a second study, on yellow fever vaccine responses in identical twins.

The material sequenced was CD8+ T cells sorted from blood. The chain couples TRBV4-1 to TRBJ2-1; the match to TRBD2 covers 10 bases. The source of this sequence is a woman under 30 in good health. The CDR3 loop reads CASSQDLYERGGYNEQFF. CDR3 nucleotides: TGCGCCAGCAGCCAAGATCTTTATGAGCGGGGGGGCTACAATGAGCAGTTCTTC.